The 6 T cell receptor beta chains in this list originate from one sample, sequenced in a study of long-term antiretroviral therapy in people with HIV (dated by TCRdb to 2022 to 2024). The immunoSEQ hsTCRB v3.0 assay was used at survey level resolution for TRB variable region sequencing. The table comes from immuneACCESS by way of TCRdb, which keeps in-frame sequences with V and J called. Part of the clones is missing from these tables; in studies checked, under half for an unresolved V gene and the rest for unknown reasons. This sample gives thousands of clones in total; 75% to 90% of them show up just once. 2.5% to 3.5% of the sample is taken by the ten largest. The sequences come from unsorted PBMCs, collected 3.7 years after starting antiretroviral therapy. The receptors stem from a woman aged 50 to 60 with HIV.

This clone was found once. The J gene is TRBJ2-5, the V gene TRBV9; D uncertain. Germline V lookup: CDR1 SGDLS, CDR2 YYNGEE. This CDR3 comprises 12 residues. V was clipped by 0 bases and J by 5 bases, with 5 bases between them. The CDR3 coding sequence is TGTGCCAGCAGCGTAGAGGCGGAGACCCAGTACTTC. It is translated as CASSVEAETQYF.

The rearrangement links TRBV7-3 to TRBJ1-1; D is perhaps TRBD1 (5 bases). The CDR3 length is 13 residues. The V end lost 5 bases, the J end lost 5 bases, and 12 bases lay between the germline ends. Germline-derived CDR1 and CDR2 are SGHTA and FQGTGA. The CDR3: CASSSLRETEAFF. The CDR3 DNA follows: TGTGCCAGCAGCAGTCTCAGGGAAACTGAAGCTTTCTTT.

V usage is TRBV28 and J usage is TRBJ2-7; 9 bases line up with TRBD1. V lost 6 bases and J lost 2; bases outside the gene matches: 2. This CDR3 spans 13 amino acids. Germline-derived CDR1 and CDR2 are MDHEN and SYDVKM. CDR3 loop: CASSRQGAYEQYF. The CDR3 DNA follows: TGTGCCAGCAGCCGACAGGGGGCCTACGAGCAGTACTTC. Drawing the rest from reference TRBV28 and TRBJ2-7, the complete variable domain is DVKVTQSSRYLVKRTGEKVFLECVQDMDHENMFWYRQDPGLGLRLIYFSYDVKMKEKGDIPEGYSVSREKKERFSLILESASTNQTSMYLCASSRQGAYEQYFGPGTRLTVT.

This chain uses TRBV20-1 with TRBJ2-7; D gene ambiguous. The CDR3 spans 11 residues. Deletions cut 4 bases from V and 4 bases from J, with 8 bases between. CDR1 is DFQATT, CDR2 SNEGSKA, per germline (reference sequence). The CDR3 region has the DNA TGCAGTGCTATGGGCTATTACGAGCAGTACTTC. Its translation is CSAMGYYEQYF.

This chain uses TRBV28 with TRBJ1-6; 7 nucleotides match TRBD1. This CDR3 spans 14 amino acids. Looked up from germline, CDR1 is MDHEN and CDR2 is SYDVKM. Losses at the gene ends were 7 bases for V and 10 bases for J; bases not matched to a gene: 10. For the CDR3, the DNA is TGTGCCAGCACACTAGGGACAGCAGGGTCACCCCTCCACTTT. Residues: CASTLGTAGSPLHF. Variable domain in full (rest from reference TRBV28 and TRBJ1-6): DVKVTQSSRYLVKRTGEKVFLECVQDMDHENMFWYRQDPGLGLRLIYFSYDVKMKEKGDIPEGYSVSREKKERFSLILESASTNQTSMYLCASTLGTAGSPLHFGNGTRLTVT.

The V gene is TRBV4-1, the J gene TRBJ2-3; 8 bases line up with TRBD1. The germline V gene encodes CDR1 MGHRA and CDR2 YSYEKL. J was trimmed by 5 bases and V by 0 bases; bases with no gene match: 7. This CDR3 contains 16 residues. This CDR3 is CASSQERQGNKDTQYF. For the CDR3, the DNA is TGCGCCAGCAGCCAAGAGAGACAGGGGAATAAAGATACGCAGTATTTT.